The source of this T cell receptor beta chain is a study of regulatory T cells in long-lasting Graves disease. Study-wide results and caveats: Newly diagnosed patients had higher TCR diversity than persistent Graves' patients did.

This clonotype has a handful of counts. Its antigen is not identified. Arm-PCR with iRepertoire HTBI primers amplified the CDR3 regions for these TCR beta libraries. TCRdb used MiXCR to reprocess the multiplex PCR reads, holding one entry per CDR3 protein. The table records 350,000 to 450,000 distinct CDR3 sequences, around 20% of them present only once. The time point: persistent/refractory GD, antithyroid drugs over 5 years with positive TRAb. The TCR library was prepared using RNA isolated from PBMCs. Germline assignment: CDR1 LNHDA and CDR2 SQIVND (reference sequence). Losses at the gene ends were 9 bases for V and 5 bases for J; bases not matched to a gene: 6. The CDR3 runs 12 residues.

The V gene is TRBV19, the J gene TRBJ2-7; 8 bases are a match to TRBD1. The input for sequencing was peripheral blood mononuclear cells (PBMCs), taken when the disease was refractory, from a patient treated with antithyroid drugs. This sequence originates from a female donor with Graves disease. The CDR3 region is CASRGQVDEQYF. In DNA form, the CDR3 reads TGTGCCAGCCGGGGACAGGTAGACGAGCAGTACTTC. Filled out from reference TRBV19 and TRBJ2-7, the complete variable domain reads DGGITQSPKYLFRKEGQNVTLSCEQNLNHDAMYWYRQDPGQGLRLIYYSQIVNDFQKGDIAEGYSVSREKKESFPLTVTSAQKNPTAFYLCASRGQVDEQYFGPGTRLTVT.